These 21 T cell receptor beta chains originate from one sample sequenced in a study of T cell repertoires in cytomegalovirus infection. The antigens of these receptors remain unknown. TCRdb reprocessed the reads via MiXCR and lists one record per CDR3 protein. The data show hundreds of thousands of distinct CDR3 sequences, with approximately 32% seen just once and around 19% held by the top ten. The starting material was cultured PBMCs, obtained from culture after CMV antigen stimulation. Receptors originate from a human donor in good health (CMV status not recorded). Some clones in this sample may be carry-over from other donors' samples.

The J gene is TRBJ1-2, the V gene TRBV11-2; D call uncertain. V lost 4 bases to trimming and J lost 3 bases, with 24 bases between them. The CDR3 extends over 18 amino acids. Germline V gene sequence: CDR1 SGHAT, CDR2 FQNNGV. CDR3 DNA: TGTGCCAGCAGCTCGAGGGTGACCGATCAAGGCATTTACTATGGCTACACCTTC. Translating it yields CASSSRVTDQGIYYGYTF.

V usage is TRBV7-6 and J usage is TRBJ2-2; D is undetermined. From germline, CDR1 is SGHVS and CDR2 FNYEAQ. Trimming stripped 1 base from V and 4 bases from J, with 7 bases between. The CDR3 contains 14 residues. The CDR3 coding sequence is TGTGCCAGCAGCTTAGACAGTACCACCGGGGAGCTGTTTTTT. Translated: CASSLDSTTGELFF. Supplemented by reference TRBV7-6 and TRBJ2-2, the full variable domain reads GAGVSQSPRYKVTKRGQDVALRCDPISGHVSLYWYRQALGQGPEFLTYFNYEAQQDKSGLPNDRFSAERPEGSISTLTIQRTEQRDSAMYRCASSLDSTTGELFFGEGSRLTVL.

The V gene is TRBV23-1, the J gene TRBJ2-2, with TRBD1 as a possible D gene (5 bases). TRBV23-1 is given ORF status, its function remaining uncertain. This CDR3 region has 16 residues. Trimming shortened V by 4 bases and J by 0 bases, and 12 bases separated the two germline ends. CDR3 coding DNA: TGCGCCAGCAGTCGACAGATTCTTACGAACACCGGGGAGCTGTTTTTT. Encoded protein: CASSRQILTNTGELFF.

This clonotype was observed many times. The V call is TRBV9, the J call TRBJ2-6; the D is unclear. The germline V gene encodes CDR1 SGDLS and CDR2 YYNGEE. Trimming cost V 3 bases and J 4 bases, with 8 bases left between them. This CDR3 is 14 amino acids long. The CDR3 protein is CASSGTQGANVLTF. The CDR3 DNA sequence: TGTGCCAGCAGCGGGACCCAGGGGGCCAACGTCCTGACTTTC. The whole variable domain, filled in from reference TRBV9 and TRBJ2-6, reads DSGVTQTPKHLITATGQRVTLRCSPRSGDLSVYWYQQSLDQGLQFLIQYYNGEERAKGNILERFSAQQFPDLHSELNLSSLELGDSALYFCASSGTQGANVLTFGAGSRLTVL.

The table lists this clonotype with a few counts. The CDR3 coding sequence is TGTGCCAGCAGTGTGTTTGAAAAACTGTTTTTT. It is translated as CASSVFEKLFF. The chain carries TRBV25-1 and TRBJ1-4; D is ambiguous. V was shortened by 4 bases and J by 7 bases, with 4 bases between the two germline ends. CDR3 length: 11 amino acids. Germline assignment: CDR1 MGHDK and CDR2 SYGVNS.

The J gene is TRBJ2-7, the V gene TRBV6-1, with 8 bases matching TRBD1. J gave up 2 bases and V 0 bases, and 3 bases lay outside the gene matches. The CDR3 is made up of 15 amino acids. Per germline, CDR1 MNHNS and CDR2 SASEGT. CDR3 DNA sequence: TGTGCCAGCAGTGAAGCGCAGGGGGCCGCCTACGAGCAGTACTTC. It specifies CASSEAQGAAYEQYF.

The rearrangement links TRBV15 to TRBJ1-4, with 9 positions matching TRBD1. J lost 1 base, V lost 3 bases, and 6 bases had no gene match. The germline CDR1 and CDR2 sequences are LNHNV and YYDKDF (reference sequence). The CDR3 is 17 residues long. The DNA for the CDR3 is TGTGCCACCAGCAGCGGACAGGGGATCGTAACTAATGAAAAACTGTTTTTT. Translated: CATSSGQGIVTNEKLFF.

The chain links TRBV19 to TRBJ1-6, with a tentative D call TRBD1 (6 bases). The CDR3 totals 14 residues. CDR1 is LNHDA, CDR2 SQIVND, per germline (reference sequence). The V gene lost 8 bases and the J gene lost 2 bases, with 10 bases spanning the gap. The CDR3 spells CASQQGPYNSPLHF. The CDR3 bases are TGTGCCAGTCAACAGGGTCCCTATAATTCACCCCTCCACTTT.

As concerns this clonotype: Likely a read error: the CDR3 ends without its conserved phenylalanine or tryptophan. The chain combines TRBV7-8 with TRBJ2-3; 9 bases match TRBD2. CDR3 length: 16 residues. The germline V gene has CDR1 SGHVS and CDR2 FQNEAQ. The V gene end was trimmed by 5 bases and the J gene end by 1 base; junction bases not matched to a gene: 7. The CDR3 here is CASSTTSGLGTDTQYL. CDR3 DNA sequence: TGTGCCAGCAGCACGACTAGCGGCTTAGGCACAGATACGCAGTATTTG.

This clonotype was counted between two and nine times. V is TRBV7-2 and J is TRBJ2-5; D is undetermined. Germline-derived CDR1 and CDR2 are SGHTA and FQGNSA. Trimming pared 5 bases from V and 7 bases from J, leaving 5 bases between. The CDR3 has 10 amino acids. CDR3 in DNA: TGTGCCAGCAGCGGCGGGACCCAGTACTTC. Translation: CASSGGTQYF.

This clonotype is a singleton in its sample. The chain is built from TRBV5-1 and TRBJ2-1; 11 bases match TRBD2. The CDR3 covers 17 residues. J was trimmed by 4 bases and V by 2 bases; bases with no gene match: 8. Per germline, CDR1 SGHRS and CDR2 YFSETQ. Here the CDR3 reads CASSFTSGRGGYNEQFF. CDR3 sequence (DNA): TGCGCCAGCAGCTTTACTAGCGGGAGAGGTGGTTACAATGAGCAGTTCTTC.

The rearrangement links TRBV18 to TRBJ1-2, with a weak D call TRBD1 (5 bases). CDR1 and CDR2 (germline): KGHSH, LQKENI. There are 13 residues in the CDR3. V was clipped by 3 bases and J by 8 bases, with 13 bases between them. CDR3 nucleotide sequence: TGTGCCAGCTCACCTGGAGGGGCGAAGGGCTACACCTTC. It codes for CASSPGGAKGYTF.

The chain couples TRBV7-4 to TRBJ1-2; 7 bases agree with TRBD1. This CDR3 is built from 17 residues. Unmatched junction bases numbered 16, after V lost 5 bases and J lost 4 bases. Germline V gene lookup returns CDR1 SGHVT and CDR2 SQSDAQ. CDR3 sequence: CASSPGGGSAAAYGYTF. CDR3 coding DNA: TGTGCCAGCAGCCCAGGGGGAGGTTCAGCGGCCGCCTATGGCTACACCTTC.

The chain links TRBV15 to TRBJ1-1; 7 nucleotides line up with TRBD1. V was clipped by 6 bases and J by 3 bases; unmatched bases: 13. The CDR3 totals 16 residues. Germline V gene sequence: CDR1 LNHNV, CDR2 YYDKDF (reference sequence). The CDR3 sequence: CATREPAGGYHTEAFF. The CDR3 bases are TGTGCCACCAGGGAACCGGCAGGGGGTTACCACACTGAAGCTTTCTTT.

The chain employs TRBV27 and TRBJ2-3; unclear D gene. The CDR3 totals 15 residues. Looked up from germline, CDR1 is MNHEY and CDR2 is SMNVEV (reference sequence). Trimming shortened V by 2 bases and J by 0 bases, and 9 bases separated the two germline ends. The CDR3 protein is CASSLRLFSTDTQYF. Written as DNA, the CDR3 is TGTGCCAGCAGTTTAAGGTTATTCAGCACAGATACGCAGTATTTT.

The chain links TRBV6-4 to TRBJ2-5, with 7 bases aligning to TRBD1. The V gene end was trimmed by 11 bases and the J gene end by 2 bases; junction bases not matched to a gene: 5. CDR3 length equals 12 residues. The germline CDR1 and CDR2 sequences are MRHNA and SNTAGT. The CDR3 spells CAGQVLQETQYF. The DNA for the CDR3 is TGTGCCGGACAGGTCCTGCAAGAGACCCAGTACTTC.

The CDR3 coding sequence is TGTGCCAGCAGGGCAGGGTTCGCTGGGGCCAACGTCCTGACTTTC. Translated: CASRAGFAGANVLTF. The chain has TRBV6-5 and TRBJ2-6, with D perhaps matching TRBD1 (5 bases). CDR3 length: 15 residues. V was shortened by 6 bases and J by 2 bases, with 11 bases between the two germline ends. Germline assignment: CDR1 MNHEY and CDR2 SVGAGI.

The chain joins TRBV12-3 or TRBV12-4 to TRBJ1-2; 10 bases fit TRBD1. Trimming cost V 4 bases and J 4 bases; bases outside gene matches: 3. CDR3 size: 14 residues. The DNA for the CDR3 is TGTGCCAGCAGTTGGACAGGGGGGCTCTATGGCTACACCTTC. Its translation is CASSWTGGLYGYTF.

The rearrangement uses TRBV28 and TRBJ2-3, with TRBD2 matching 7 bases. The CDR3 is 16 amino acids. Germline V gene sequence: CDR1 MDHEN, CDR2 SYDVKM. J gave up 0 bases and V 5 bases, and 8 bases lay outside the gene matches. The CDR3 loop reads CASSDPRGVSTDTQYF. CDR3 in DNA: TGTGCCAGCAGTGACCCACGGGGGGTGAGCACAGATACGCAGTATTTT. Together with reference TRBV28 and TRBJ2-3, the CDR3 gives the full variable domain: DVKVTQSSRYLVKRTGEKVFLECVQDMDHENMFWYRQDPGLGLRLIYFSYDVKMKEKGDIPEGYSVSREKKERFSLILESASTNQTSMYLCASSDPRGVSTDTQYFGPGTRLTVL.

The V gene is TRBV19, the J gene TRBJ1-1; D unresolved. V was clipped by 6 bases and J by 6 bases, with 14 bases between them. Per germline, CDR1 LNHDA and CDR2 SQIVND (reference sequence). This CDR3 has 13 residues. The DNA of the CDR3 is TGTGCCAGTAGCCCGTCCATCACGGCTGAAGCTTTCTTT. Its protein is CASSPSITAEAFF. The variable domain in full, completed from reference TRBV19 and TRBJ1-1, reads DGGITQSPKYLFRKEGQNVTLSCEQNLNHDAMYWYRQDPGQGLRLIYYSQIVNDFQKGDIAEGYSVSREKKESFPLTVTSAQKNPTAFYLCASSPSITAEAFFGQGTRLTVV.

V and J are TRBV12-3 or TRBV12-4 and TRBJ1-5; no firm D call. There are 12 residues in the CDR3. V lost 7 bases and J lost 5, with 9 bases in between. The CDR3, as DNA: TGTGCCAGCAACCGACTCGATCAGCCCCAGCATTTT. Translation: CASNRLDQPQHF.